The 2 T cell receptor beta chains given below trace back to one sample, sequenced in a study of T-cell reconstitution after alpha-beta-depleted transplantation in children. A TCRbeta library incorporating unique molecular identifiers was prepared. From the PCR reads, TCRdb called clonotypes with MiXCR, one entry per CDR3 protein. The sample records roughly 490,000 distinct CDR3 sequences, about an eighth being singletons. Source: PBMCs, mostly from graft donor cells, taken 180 days after TCRalphabeta/CD19-depleted stem cell transplant. These receptor sequences come from a female patient aged 2 to 10 who had a stem cell transplant for aplastic anemia, so the T cells may come from the graft donor.

This rearrangement joins TRBV12-5 to TRBJ1-1; D is unclear. The V and J ends lost 5 bases and 2 bases respectively, with 21 bases between them. This CDR3 region has 17 residues. The germline V gene encodes CDR1 LGHNT and CDR2 FRNRAP. DNA of the CDR3: TGTGCTAGTGGTCCCAAGGGCCCTGCTCTAGGAAACACTGAAGCTTTCTTT. It translates to CASGPKGPALGNTEAFF.

The sample holds a few counts of this clonotype. A clone one base away is much larger, so this may be a read error. V usage is TRBV5-1 and J usage is TRBJ2-4; D uncertain. The CDR3 runs to 13 residues. Trimming took 7 bases from V and 12 from J, leaving 20 bases between them. CDR1 is SGHRS and CDR2 is YFSETQ in the germline V gene. CDR3 coding DNA: TGCGCCAGCCGACGGCTGATTTCAGGCAGTCAGTACTTC. This codes for CASRRLISGSQYF.